This TCR beta chain was sequenced during a study of T cells after yellow fever vaccination. TCRdb ran MiXCR on the 5' RACE reads and lists one entry per CDR3 protein. The repertoire holds under 300,000 distinct CDR3 sequences, with around 13% as singletons. This clonotype showed up just once. The sequence came from a man aged 25-40 years who received the YFV17D yellow fever vaccine. Specimen: CD4+ T cells sorted from PBMCs, collected 45 days after the yellow fever booster vaccination.

CDR3 DNA sequence: TGCAGTGCTAACAGAGAGGGCACCGGGGAGCTGTTTTTT. It is translated as CSANREGTGELFF. The chain links TRBV20-1 to TRBJ2-2, with D possibly TRBD2 on 5 matching bases. V was shortened by 4 bases and J by 4 bases, with 10 bases between the two germline ends. This CDR3 region has 13 residues. Germline V gene data show CDR1 as DFQATT and CDR2 as SNEGSKA (reference sequence).